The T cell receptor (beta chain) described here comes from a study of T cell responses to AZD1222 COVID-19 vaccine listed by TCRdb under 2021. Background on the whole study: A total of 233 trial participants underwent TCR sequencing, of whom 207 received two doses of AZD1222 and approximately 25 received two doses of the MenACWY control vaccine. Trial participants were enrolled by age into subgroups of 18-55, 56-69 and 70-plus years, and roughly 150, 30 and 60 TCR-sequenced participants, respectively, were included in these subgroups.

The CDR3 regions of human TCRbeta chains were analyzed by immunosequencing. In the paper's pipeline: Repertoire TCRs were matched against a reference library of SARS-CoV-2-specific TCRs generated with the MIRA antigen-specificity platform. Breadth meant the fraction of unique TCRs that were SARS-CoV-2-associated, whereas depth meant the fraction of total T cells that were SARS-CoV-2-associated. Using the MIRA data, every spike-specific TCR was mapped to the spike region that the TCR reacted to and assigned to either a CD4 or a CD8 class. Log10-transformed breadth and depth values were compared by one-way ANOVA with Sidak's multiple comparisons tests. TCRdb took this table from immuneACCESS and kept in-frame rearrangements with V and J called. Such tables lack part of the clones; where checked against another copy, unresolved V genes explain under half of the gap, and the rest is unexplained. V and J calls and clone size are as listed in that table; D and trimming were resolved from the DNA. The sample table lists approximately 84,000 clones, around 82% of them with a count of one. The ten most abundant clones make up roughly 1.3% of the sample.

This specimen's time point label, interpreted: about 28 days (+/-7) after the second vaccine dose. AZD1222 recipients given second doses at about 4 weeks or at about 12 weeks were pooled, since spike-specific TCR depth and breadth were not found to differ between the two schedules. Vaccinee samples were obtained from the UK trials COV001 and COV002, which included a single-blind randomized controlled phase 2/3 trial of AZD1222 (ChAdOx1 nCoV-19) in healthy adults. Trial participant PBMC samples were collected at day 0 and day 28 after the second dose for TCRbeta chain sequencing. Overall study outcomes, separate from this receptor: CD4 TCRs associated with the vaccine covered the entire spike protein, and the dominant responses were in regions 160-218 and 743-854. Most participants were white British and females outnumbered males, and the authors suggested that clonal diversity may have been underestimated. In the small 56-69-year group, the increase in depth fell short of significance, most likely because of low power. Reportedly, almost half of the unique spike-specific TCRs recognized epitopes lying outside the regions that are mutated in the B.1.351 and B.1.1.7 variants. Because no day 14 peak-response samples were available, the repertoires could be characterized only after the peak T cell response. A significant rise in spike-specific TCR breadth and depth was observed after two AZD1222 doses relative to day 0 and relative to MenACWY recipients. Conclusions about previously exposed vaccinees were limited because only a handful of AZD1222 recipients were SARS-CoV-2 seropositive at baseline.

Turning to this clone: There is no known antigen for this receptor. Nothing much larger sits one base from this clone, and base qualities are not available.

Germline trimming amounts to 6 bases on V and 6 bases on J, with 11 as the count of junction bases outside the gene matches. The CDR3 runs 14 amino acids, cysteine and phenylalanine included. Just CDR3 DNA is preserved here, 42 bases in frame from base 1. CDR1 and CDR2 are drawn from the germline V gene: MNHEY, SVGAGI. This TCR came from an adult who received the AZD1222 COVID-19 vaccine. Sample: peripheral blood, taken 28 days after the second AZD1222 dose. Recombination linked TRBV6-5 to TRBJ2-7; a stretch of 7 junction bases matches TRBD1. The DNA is TGTGCCAGCAGCCGCCCAGGAACAGGGGCCGAGCAGTACTTC. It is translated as CASSRPGTGAEQYF.